Sequencing of this T cell receptor (beta chain) was carried out in a study of T cells in narcolepsy. Study in general: Donors had narcolepsy type 1 or type 2, or were healthy controls.

The table came from immunoSEQ multiplex PCR; TCRdb's copy has only in-frame clones and leaves some out. The repertoire holds fewer than 15,000 clones, with 85% to 90% as singletons. This CDR3 comprises 13 residues. Germline CDR1 reads SQVTM; CDR2 reads ANQGSEA. Trimming pared 5 bases from V and 9 bases from J, leaving 17 bases between. This clone is a singleton in its sample. What it binds is unknown. Overall study findings and caveats: Same-patient CSF and blood CD4+ T cell clonotypes included HCRT-specific and TRIB2-specific autoreactive ones. Healthy controls reportedly lacked the autoreactive clonotypes serially found in patients' blood. Some memory CD4+ repertoires had no autoreactive clone sequences.

The receptor was derived from a human donor with narcolepsy. The sample consisted of CD45RA- memory CD4+ T cells from PBMCs. This chain uses TRBV29-1 with TRBJ1-3; no firm D call. The CDR3, as DNA: TGCAGCGTTCGTTACACAGCCATGGGCACCATATATTTT. Translated: CSVRYTAMGTIYF.